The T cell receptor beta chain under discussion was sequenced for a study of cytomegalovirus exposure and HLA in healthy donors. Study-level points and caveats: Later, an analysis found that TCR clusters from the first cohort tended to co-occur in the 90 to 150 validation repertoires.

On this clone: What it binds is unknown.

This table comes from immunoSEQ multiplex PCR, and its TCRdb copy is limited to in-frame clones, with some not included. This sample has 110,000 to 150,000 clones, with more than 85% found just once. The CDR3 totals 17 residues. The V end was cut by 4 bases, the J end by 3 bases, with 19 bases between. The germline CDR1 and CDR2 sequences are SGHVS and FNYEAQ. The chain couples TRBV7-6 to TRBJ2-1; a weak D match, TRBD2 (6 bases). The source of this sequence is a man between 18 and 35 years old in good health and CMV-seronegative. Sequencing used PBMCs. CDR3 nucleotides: TGTGCCAGCAGCTCCCCACTAGCCGGAGTGGTCTACAATGAGCAGTTCTTC. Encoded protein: CASSSPLAGVVYNEQFF.